This is a list of T cell receptor beta chains from one sample in a study of blood T cell repertoires in COVID-19. Method: immunoSEQ multiplex PCR; TCRdb's copy keeps in-frame clones and lacks some. The table has 250,000 or so clones, more than 65% seen once. Sequenced material: PBMCs or T cells enriched from blood (not recorded which). The source of these receptors is a man aged 45 to 65 who had recovered from COVID-19. Both conserved end residues are part of each CDR3. A D gene is named only where the DNA matches it firmly. Size is stated for part of the rows, as once, few or many counts, or as a class when the clone is expanded.

cdr3_aa: CASSQEEGRQPQHF
cdr3_nt: TGCGCCAGCAGCCAAGAAGAGGGCCGGCAGCCCCAGCATTTT
j_call: TRBJ1-5
v_call: TRBV4-1
clone_size: many
d_call: -

cdr3_aa: CASSIHRGGTGGTGELFF
cdr3_nt: TGTGCCAGTAGTATCCATCGGGGAGGGACAGGAGGGACCGGGGAGCTGTTTTTT
j_call: TRBJ2-2
v_call: TRBV19
clone_size: -
d_call: -

cdr3_aa: CASSLETKNTQYF
cdr3_nt: TGTGCCAGCAGTCTGGAGACTAAAAATACGCAGTATTTT
j_call: TRBJ2-3
v_call: TRBV12-3/TRBV12-4
clone_size: -
d_call: -

cdr3_aa: CASSMRQGNSNQPQHF
cdr3_nt: TGTGCCAGTAGTATGAGACAGGGGAATAGCAATCAGCCCCAGCATTTT
j_call: TRBJ1-5
v_call: TRBV19
clone_size: -
d_call: TRBD1

cdr3_aa: CASSVGSSREQYF
cdr3_nt: TGTGCCAGCAGTGTGGGCAGTTCGAGAGAGCAGTACTTC
j_call: TRBJ2-7
v_call: TRBV2
clone_size: many
d_call: -

cdr3_aa: CASSQDRLTSGRADEQFF
cdr3_nt: TGTGCCAGCAGCCAAGATAGGTTGACTAGCGGGAGGGCTGATGAGCAGTTCTTC
j_call: TRBJ2-1
v_call: TRBV4-2
clone_size: -
d_call: TRBD2

cdr3_aa: CASSHGRGPGTVNTGELFF
cdr3_nt: TGTGCCAGCAGCCATGGGAGGGGACCCGGGACGGTGAACACCGGGGAGCTGTTTTTT
j_call: TRBJ2-2
v_call: TRBV4-2
clone_size: -
d_call: TRBD2

cdr3_aa: CASRTDANTGELFF
cdr3_nt: TGTGCCAGCAGGACAGACGCGAACACCGGGGAGCTGTTTTTT
j_call: TRBJ2-2
v_call: TRBV5-4
clone_size: -
d_call: -

cdr3_aa: CASSLIGGTGGQETQYF
cdr3_nt: TGTGCCAGCAGCTTAATCGGGGGTACAGGGGGCCAAGAGACCCAGTACTTC
j_call: TRBJ2-5
v_call: TRBV11-3
clone_size: -
d_call: TRBD1

cdr3_aa: CASSRDRAYEQYF
cdr3_nt: TGCGCCAGCAGCCGAGACAGGGCCTACGAGCAGTACTTC
j_call: TRBJ2-7
v_call: TRBV5-1
clone_size: -
d_call: TRBD1

cdr3_aa: CASSQDGLADNEQFF
cdr3_nt: TGTGCCAGCAGCCAAGATGGGCTAGCGGACAATGAGCAGTTCTTC
j_call: TRBJ2-1
v_call: TRBV4-2
clone_size: -
d_call: TRBD2

cdr3_aa: CASRSPGTTNTGELFF
cdr3_nt: TGTGCCAGCCGGAGCCCGGGGACAACAAACACCGGGGAGCTGTTTTTT
j_call: TRBJ2-2
v_call: TRBV27
clone_size: -
d_call: -

cdr3_aa: CATSDLHTGSSYNEQFF
cdr3_nt: TGTGCCACCAGTGATTTGCATACGGGAAGCTCCTACAATGAGCAGTTCTTC
j_call: TRBJ2-1
v_call: TRBV24-1
clone_size: -
d_call: -

cdr3_aa: CSVEVQGVGQPQHF
cdr3_nt: TGCAGCGTTGAAGTCCAAGGGGTCGGGCAGCCCCAGCATTTT
j_call: TRBJ1-5
v_call: TRBV29-1
clone_size: -
d_call: -

cdr3_aa: CASSEAHLRGDGYTF
cdr3_nt: TGTGCCAGCAGTGAAGCCCACCTTAGGGGTGATGGCTACACCTTC
j_call: TRBJ1-2
v_call: TRBV2
clone_size: -
d_call: -

cdr3_aa: CASSPWTSNNEQFF
cdr3_nt: TGTGCCAGTAGCCCCTGGACTAGCAACAATGAGCAGTTCTTC
j_call: TRBJ2-1
v_call: TRBV19
clone_size: -
d_call: TRBD2

cdr3_aa: CAWTAPEQGKDGYTF
cdr3_nt: TGTGCCTGGACCGCACCTGAACAGGGAAAGGACGGCTACACCTTC
j_call: TRBJ1-2
v_call: TRBV30
clone_size: -
d_call: -

cdr3_aa: CATTYMAGTKETQYF
cdr3_nt: TGTGCCACCACCTACATGGCCGGAACTAAAGAGACCCAGTACTTC
j_call: TRBJ2-5
v_call: TRBV10-3
clone_size: -
d_call: -

cdr3_aa: CASTYWGGGEQFF
cdr3_nt: TGTGCCAGCACCTATTGGGGGGGAGGCGAGCAGTTCTTC
j_call: TRBJ2-1
v_call: TRBV3-1/TRBV3-2
clone_size: -
d_call: TRBD2

cdr3_aa: CASRTGVRYSYEQYF
cdr3_nt: TGTGCCAGCAGAACAGGGGTACGCTACTCCTACGAGCAGTACTTC
j_call: TRBJ2-7
v_call: TRBV6-5
clone_size: -
d_call: TRBD1

cdr3_aa: CATSESGGVGYTF
cdr3_nt: TGTGCCACCAGTGAATCAGGGGGAGTTGGCTACACCTTC
j_call: TRBJ1-2
v_call: TRBV24-1
clone_size: -
d_call: TRBD1

cdr3_aa: CASSIVAGIGYEQYF
cdr3_nt: TGTGCCAGTAGTATAGTTGCGGGAATTGGGTACGAGCAGTACTTC
j_call: TRBJ2-7
v_call: TRBV19
clone_size: -
d_call: -